These 32 T cell receptor beta chains were all obtained from the same sample, sequenced in a study of patients and donors after allogeneic stem cell transplantation. MiXCR, applied by TCRdb to the RT-PCR reads, yields one record per CDR3 protein. The sample shows fewer than 500,000 distinct CDR3 sequences, approximately 16% of them seen only once. Source material: blood, either unsorted or a sorted T cell fraction (not recorded which). The receptors were gathered from a human donor who was either an allogeneic HSCT recipient or a stem cell or donor lymphocyte infusion donor (not recorded which). It is not recorded whose cells these are; they may come from a transplant donor.

Only a few counts were recorded for this clonotype. The chain has TRBV6-1 and TRBJ2-7; 7 bases are a match to TRBD2. CDR1 and CDR2 from the germline V gene are MNHNS and SASEGT. The V and J ends lost 6 bases and 5 bases, in that order; junction bases with no gene match: 10. The CDR3 length is 14 residues. The DNA for the CDR3 is TGTGCCAGCAGACCGGGACTAACCTTTGACGAGCAGTACTTC. Its protein product is CASRPGLTFDEQYF.

The J gene is TRBJ2-5, the V gene TRBV21-1. TRBV21-1 is assigned pseudogene status. The CDR3 runs to 16 residues. The CDR3 here is CASSKVCQAYQETQYF. As DNA, the CDR3 is TGTGCCAGCAGCAAAGTTTGCCAGGCGTACCAAGAGACCCAGTACTTC.

A few counts support this clonotype. The chain is built from TRBV9 and TRBJ2-5, with a tentative D call TRBD2 (6 bases). CDR3 length: 15 amino acids. Deletions cut 0 bases from V and 2 bases from J, with 11 bases between. CDR1 SGDLS and CDR2 YYNGEE come from the germline V gene. The CDR3 protein is CASSVVLGGQETQYF. The CDR3 DNA reads as TGTGCCAGCAGCGTAGTTCTAGGAGGGCAAGAGACCCAGTACTTC.

This clonotype was observed at least ten times. Relative to the germline gene, one junction end is altered; a read error may explain this. This chain links TRBV5-1 with TRBJ2-7; D call uncertain. The CDR3 loop spans 14 amino acids. Germline CDR1 reads SGHRS; CDR2 reads YFSETQ. The CDR3 bases are TGCGCCAGCAGCTTGTCGACTTCGTCCTCCGAGCAGTACTTC. Its protein is CASSLSTSSSEQYF.

The chain employs TRBV11-2 and TRBJ1-2; D call uncertain. Per germline, CDR1 SGHAT and CDR2 FQNNGV. The CDR3 extends over 16 amino acids. V was trimmed by 4 bases and J by 1 base, leaving 16 bases between them. As DNA, the CDR3 is TGTGCCAGCAGCTCATCCCGAGCGACCATTAACTATGGCTACACCTTC. Protein: CASSSSRATINYGYTF.

V is TRBV20-1 and J is TRBJ1-6; TRBD1 agrees at 9 bases. The V gene end was trimmed by 2 bases and the J gene end by 3 bases; junction bases not matched to a gene: 2. The CDR3 contains 15 residues. Germline values: CDR1 DFQATT, CDR2 SNEGSKA (reference sequence). The CDR3 DNA reads as TGCAGTGCTAGATGGGACAGGGTCTATAATTCACCCCTCCACTTT. This translates into CSARWDRVYNSPLHF.

The table lists this clonotype with a few counts. V usage is TRBV7-9 and J usage is TRBJ2-1, with TRBD2 identical over 13 bases. Germline CDR1 and CDR2: SEHNR and FQNEAQ (reference sequence). The CDR3 sequence is 17 residues long. Germline trimming cut 6 bases from V and 6 bases from J; bases unmatched to any gene: 11. The CDR3: CASSRTGGLAGVNEQFF. As DNA, the CDR3 is TGTGCCAGCAGTCGGACAGGTGGACTAGCGGGAGTCAATGAGCAGTTCTTC.

The CDR3 sequence is CASSVAAGGPQGEQFF. For the CDR3, the DNA is TGTGCCAGCAGCGTAGCAGCGGGAGGGCCTCAGGGTGAGCAGTTCTTC. J is TRBJ2-1 and V is TRBV9, with 10 bases matching TRBD2. The CDR3 is made up of 16 amino acids. V shed 0 bases, J shed 9 bases, and the junction held 9 bases outside the gene matches. Germline loops: CDR1 SGDLS, CDR2 YYNGEE.

This clonotype came up many times. The chain joins TRBV5-1 to TRBJ2-1; TRBD2 matches 9 bases. This CDR3 is built from 15 residues. V trimming: 0 bases; J trimming: 6 bases; junction bases outside the gene matches: 4. Germline V CDR1 and CDR2: SGHRS, YFSETQ. CDR3 nucleotide sequence: TGCGCCAGCAGCTTGGGGCTAGCGGGAAGCAATGAGCAGTTCTTC. This translates into CASSLGLAGSNEQFF.

In this sample, this clonotype turned up a few times. The chain carries TRBV11-3 and TRBJ2-7; 7 bases align to TRBD2. Unmatched junction bases numbered 9, after V lost 4 bases and J lost 3 bases. CDR3 length: 15 amino acids. In germline, CDR1 is SGHNT, CDR2 YENEEA. CDR3 in amino acids: CASSSMGREIYEQYF. CDR3 sequence (DNA): TGTGCCAGCAGCTCGATGGGGCGGGAGATCTACGAGCAGTACTTC.

This chain connects TRBV5-1 to TRBJ2-2; TRBD1 agrees at 8 bases. The V segment lost 4 bases and the J segment 4 bases; nucleotides outside the gene matches: 6. The germline V gene has CDR1 SGHRS and CDR2 YFSETQ. This CDR3 is 15 amino acids long. The CDR3 region has the DNA TGCGCCAGCAGCCCACAGGGGGGCTCCACCGGGGAGCTGTTTTTT. It specifies CASSPQGGSTGELFF.

This clonotype was counted between two and nine times. The chain links TRBV3-1 to TRBJ2-2, with 7 positions matching TRBD1. The CDR3 is 16 amino acids. Germline V gene sequence: CDR1 LGHDT, CDR2 YNNKEL (reference sequence). Losses at the gene ends were 4 bases for V and 2 bases for J; bases not matched to a gene: 7. The CDR3 coding sequence is TGTGCCAGCAGCCGGAGGACAGGTTTTAACACCGGGGAGCTGTTTTTT. This sequence encodes CASSRRTGFNTGELFF.

This clonotype showed up just a few times. CDR3 protein: CASSFGGRRPQHF. CDR3 nucleotide sequence: TGTGCCAGCAGCTTTGGCGGAAGGAGGCCCCAGCATTTT. V usage is TRBV5-4 and J usage is TRBJ1-5; D is ambiguous. The V gene lost 2 bases and the J gene lost 9 bases, with 12 bases spanning the gap. CDR3 length equals 13 residues. Germline V gene lookup returns CDR1 SGHNT and CDR2 YYREEE (reference sequence).

This clonotype was seen a handful of times. The chain couples TRBV6-1 to TRBJ2-7, with D possibly matching TRBD2 (5 bases). Germline V gives CDR1 MNHNS, CDR2 SASEGT. The CDR3 length is 14 residues. The V and J ends lost 3 bases and 5 bases respectively, with 14 bases between them. The CDR3 coding sequence is TGTGCCAGCAGTGAGAAATGGGAGTTGGACGAGCAGTACTTC. Translated: CASSEKWELDEQYF.

The chain is built from TRBV30 and TRBJ1-5, with D unclear. Trimming removed 1 base from V and 3 bases from J, with 7 bases in between. The CDR3 covers 13 residues. Looked up from germline, CDR1 is GTSNPN and CDR2 is SVGIG (reference sequence). The CDR3 here is CAWSGTFNQPQHF. The CDR3 region has the DNA TGTGCCTGGAGTGGGACCTTCAATCAGCCCCAGCATTTT.

Concerning this clonotype itself: One end of the junction fails to match germline, which may point to a read error. The chain combines TRBV16 with TRBJ2-7, with D uncertain. This CDR3 has 11 residues. Looked up from germline, CDR1 is KGHSY and CDR2 is FQNENV. CDR3 loop: CASSQSLSLNF. CDR3 DNA sequence: TGTGCCAGCAGCCAATCGTTATCTTTGAACTTC.

This clonotype was recorded a few times. The genes are TRBV2 and TRBJ1-1; D ambiguous. This CDR3 spans 13 amino acids. CDR1 and CDR2 from the germline V gene are SNHLY and FYNNEI. Trimming shortened V by 6 bases and J by 2 bases, and 10 bases separated the two germline ends. This CDR3 reads CASSRSENTEAFF. Here the CDR3 DNA reads TGTGCCAGCAGCCGCAGCGAAAACACTGAAGCTTTCTTT.

The chain couples TRBV5-5 to TRBJ2-1, with unresolved D. Germline V CDR1 and CDR2: SGHKS, YYEKEE (reference sequence). V lost 3 bases and J lost 8, with 21 bases in between. The CDR3 has 16 amino acids. The CDR3 sequence is CASSWTGPPDVDEQFF. CDR3 DNA sequence: TGTGCCAGCAGCTGGACCGGCCCCCCGGACGTTGATGAGCAGTTCTTC.

V is TRBV27 and J is TRBJ2-3; the D is unclear. Germline loops: CDR1 MNHEY, CDR2 SMNVEV (reference sequence). CDR3 length equals 15 residues. V lost 6 bases, J lost 6 bases, and 19 bases lay in between. The CDR3 DNA sequence: TGTGCCAGCAGGGCGGCAGAGAAGCCTTGGGATACGCAGTATTTT. Its translation: CASRAAEKPWDTQYF.

Here the CDR3 DNA reads TGCAGTCCCAAGCCCGGGGACAGCACAGATACGCAGTATTTT. Encoded protein: CSPKPGDSTDTQYF. The chain is built from TRBV20-1 and TRBJ2-3, with D possibly called TRBD1 or TRBD2 (5 bases each). CDR3 length equals 14 residues. Trimming removed 8 bases at V and 0 bases at J, with 15 bases between. CDR1 and CDR2 from the germline V gene are DFQATT and SNEGSKA (reference sequence).

V is TRBV11-3 and J is TRBJ2-1; 7 bases align to TRBD2. CDR1 and CDR2 (germline): SGHNT, YENEEA. The CDR3 is 12 residues long. Trimming removed 7 bases from V and 11 bases from J; junction bases left unmatched: 8. Here the CDR3 reads CASNPPGTKQFF. The CDR3 DNA is TGTGCCAGCAACCCCCCGGGGACTAAGCAGTTCTTC.

The V gene is TRBV30, the J gene TRBJ2-1; 11 bases match TRBD2. V was clipped by 0 bases and J by 5 bases; unmatched bases: 6. From germline, CDR1 is GTSNPN and CDR2 SVGIG (reference sequence). The length of the CDR3 is 16 residues. The CDR3 nucleotides read TGTGCCTGGAGTGTCTTAGCGGGGGGGCCCCACAATGAGCAGTTCTTC. This translates into CAWSVLAGGPHNEQFF.

The rearrangement uses TRBV2 and TRBJ2-3, with a possible D match to TRBD1 (5 bases). CDR1 is SNHLY, CDR2 FYNNEI, per germline. V lost 6 bases, J lost 0 bases, and 19 bases lay in between. The CDR3 sequence is 17 residues long. The DNA of the CDR3 is TGTGCCAGCAGCGACACAACAGGCGTTCATAGCACAGATACGCAGTATTTT. Amino acid sequence: CASSDTTGVHSTDTQYF.

The chain joins TRBV6-2 or TRBV6-3 to TRBJ2-3; possible D gene TRBD2, 7 bases. Germline CDR1 is MNHEY and CDR2 is SVGEGT. This CDR3 contains 15 residues. Trimming shortened V by 2 bases and J by 4 bases, and 13 bases separated the two germline ends. The CDR3 spells CASSYIGGPADTQYF. CDR3 DNA sequence: TGTGCCAGCAGTTACATCGGGGGGCCGGCAGATACGCAGTATTTT.

V is TRBV20-1 and J is TRBJ1-2; no reliable D call. CDR3 length equals 12 residues. Trimming shortened V by 8 bases and J by 7 bases, and 17 bases separated the two germline ends. Germline V gene data show CDR1 as DFQATT and CDR2 as SNEGSKA (reference sequence). CDR3 bases: TGCAGTCCCTGGGCCTTGGGCCCTGGCTACACCTTC. Protein sequence: CSPWALGPGYTF.

Only a few counts were recorded for this clonotype. The V call is TRBV9, the J call TRBJ2-1; TRBD1 might be the D (6 bases). Germline V gene data show CDR1 as SGDLS and CDR2 as YYNGEE. The CDR3 runs 12 residues. Trimming pared 3 bases from V and 7 bases from J, leaving 8 bases between. The CDR3 sequence: CASSAGVNEQFF. The CDR3, as DNA: TGTGCCAGCAGCGCAGGGGTGAATGAGCAGTTCTTC.

The genes are TRBV5-1 and TRBJ1-1; possibly TRBD1 for D (5 bases). V lost 4 bases, J lost 4 bases, and 14 bases lay in between. The CDR3 totals 14 residues. Germline CDR1 and CDR2: SGHRS and YFSETQ. The CDR3 is CASSRDPEGTEAFF. In DNA form, the CDR3 reads TGCGCCAGCAGCCGGGACCCGGAGGGCACTGAAGCTTTCTTT.

The CDR3 region has the DNA TGTGCCAGCATCTACAGGGCCACCTCCTACAATGAGCAGTTCTTC. Translation gives CASIYRATSYNEQFF. This chain joins TRBV2 and TRBJ2-1, with D possibly matching TRBD1 (6 bases). In germline, CDR1 is SNHLY, CDR2 FYNNEI. Trimming cost V 7 bases and J 0 bases, with 13 bases left between them. The CDR3 covers 15 residues.

The sample holds a few counts of this clonotype. The chain recombines TRBV6-1 with TRBJ2-7, with 10 bases fitting TRBD1. This CDR3 has 14 residues. Germline CDR1 and CDR2: MNHNS and SASEGT. After removal of 5 bases from V and 6 bases from J, the junction contained 7 bases not matched to a gene. The CDR3 nucleotides read TGTGCCAGCAGTCGGACAGGGGGAAGATCCGAGCAGTACTTC. The encoded protein is CASSRTGGRSEQYF.

The chain has TRBV4-1 and TRBJ2-5; D remains ambiguous. Per germline, CDR1 MGHRA and CDR2 YSYEKL. The CDR3 sequence is 15 residues long. The ends were cut back, 4 bases at V and 1 base at J, with 13 bases in the middle. The CDR3 DNA reads as TGCGCCAGCAGCCTTCCGACAAGGCCCCAAGAGACCCAGTACTTC. This gives the protein CASSLPTRPQETQYF.

This chain links TRBV2 with TRBJ1-1, with D unclear. V lost 7 bases, J lost 3 bases, and 15 bases lay in between. Germline CDR1 SNHLY, CDR2 FYNNEI. The CDR3 is made up of 14 amino acids. The CDR3 here is CASTTSFSYTEAFF. The CDR3 nucleotides are TGTGCCAGCACCACGTCGTTCTCCTACACTGAAGCTTTCTTT.

This clonotype was counted between two and nine times. CDR3 nucleotides: TGTGCCAGCAGTGTTCTTAGGGGGGCTTTCTTT. It specifies CASSVLRGAFF. The chain uses TRBV12-3 or TRBV12-4 and TRBJ1-1; the D gene is possibly TRBD1 (6 bases). V gave up 5 bases and J gave up 11 bases, with 12 bases separating them. This CDR3 is built from 11 residues.